This T cell receptor (beta chain) originates from a study of cytomegalovirus exposure and HLA in healthy donors. Germline V lookup: CDR1 SGHTA, CDR2 FQGTGA. V was pared by 3 bases and J by 3 bases, with 5 bases of the junction left unmatched. The CDR3 is made up of 15 amino acids. Libraries were prepared by immunoSEQ multiplex PCR; TCRdb keeps only in-frame clonotypes and omits some of them. The repertoire holds some 71,000 clones, with about 94% as singletons. The sequencing input was PBMCs. The V and J genes are TRBV7-3 and TRBJ2-5; 9 positions match TRBD2. The sequence derives from a woman younger than 35 in good health and CMV-seronegative. The CDR3 loop is CASSFSGGIEETQYF. In DNA form, the CDR3 reads TGTGCCAGCAGCTTTAGCGGGGGAATTGAAGAGACCCAGTACTTC.